These 28 T cell receptor beta chains came from one sample sequenced in a study of shared clonotypes between healthy human individuals. TCRdb's copy holds only in-frame clones and misses some; the assay was immunoSEQ multiplex PCR. The sample has some 200,000 clones; around 63% are singletons. The sequencing input was memory CD4+ T cells sorted from blood. The subset: CD45RA-negative fraction. These TCRs come from a man between 25 and 39 years old in good health.

This chain joins TRBV5-8 and TRBJ1-1, with D hard to call. Germline CDR1 is SGHTS and CDR2 is YDEGEE. The germline V and J ends were trimmed by 1 base and 3 bases, with 7 bases remaining between them. This CDR3 has 13 residues. CDR3 coding DNA: TGTGCCAGCAGCTTGTCTCGGGACACTGAAGCTTTCTTT. This sequence encodes CASSLSRDTEAFF.

This clone was seen many times. The rearrangement joins TRBV19 to TRBJ1-1; D gene ambiguous. V lost 3 bases to trimming and J lost 0 bases, with 11 bases between them. Germline CDR1 LNHDA, CDR2 SQIVND (reference sequence). CDR3 size: 15 residues. As DNA, the CDR3 is TGTGCCAGTAGTATCTCGGCAGTCATGAACACTGAAGCTTTCTTT. Encoded protein: CASSISAVMNTEAFF.

V and J are TRBV10-3 and TRBJ2-1; D may be TRBD2 (7 bases). V was clipped by 3 bases and J by 8 bases, with 23 bases between them. The CDR3 consists of 17 residues. Germline V gives CDR1 ENHRY, CDR2 SYGVKD. The CDR3: CAISDQPPRGRGDEQFF. CDR3 sequence (DNA): TGTGCCATCAGTGATCAACCCCCCCGGGGGAGGGGGGATGAGCAGTTCTTC.

This sequence joins TRBV28 and TRBJ2-1, with D perhaps matching TRBD2 (6 bases). Germline CDR1 MDHEN, CDR2 SYDVKM. CDR3 length: 13 residues. V was pared by 7 bases and J by 4 bases, with 11 bases between. The CDR3 DNA is TGTGCCAGCATACTAGCTGGGTACAATGAGCAGTTCTTC. This encodes CASILAGYNEQFF. Supplemented by reference TRBV28 and TRBJ2-1, the full variable domain reads DVKVTQSSRYLVKRTGEKVFLECVQDMDHENMFWYRQDPGLGLRLIYFSYDVKMKEKGDIPEGYSVSREKKERFSLILESASTNQTSMYLCASILAGYNEQFFGPGTRLTVL.

This clone has only a few counts. The V gene is TRBV7-9, the J gene TRBJ2-7; D ambiguous. Germline V gives CDR1 SEHNR, CDR2 FQNEAQ (reference sequence). V lost 5 bases and J 2 bases, leaving 1 base between the germline ends. This CDR3 is 10 amino acids long. CDR3 bases: TGTGCCAGCAGCACCTACGAGCAGTACTTC. Protein product: CASSTYEQYF.

The chain links TRBV7-2 to TRBJ1-2, with TRBD1 as a possible D gene (6 bases). V gave up 4 bases and J gave up 3 bases, with 9 bases separating them. The germline CDR1 and CDR2 sequences are SGHTA and FQGNSA. CDR3 size: 13 residues. The CDR3 nucleotides are TGTGCCAGCAGCTCCAGGGGATACTATGGCTACACCTTC. Residues: CASSSRGYYGYTF.

V is TRBV15 and J is TRBJ2-5; a weak D match, TRBD2 (6 bases). CDR1 LNHNV and CDR2 YYDKDF come from the germline V gene (reference sequence). The CDR3 is 14 residues long. The V gene lost 1 base and the J gene lost 4 bases, with 10 bases spanning the gap. In nucleotides, the CDR3 is TGTGCCACCAGCAGAGTCGGGAGTTTAGAGACCCAGTACTTC. As protein: CATSRVGSLETQYF. The whole variable domain, remainder taken from reference TRBV15 and TRBJ2-5, is DAMVIQNPRYQVTQFGKPVTLSCSQTLNHNVMYWYQQKSSQAPKLLFHYYDKDFNNEADTPDNFQSRRPNTSFCFLDIRSPGLGDTAMYLCATSRVGSLETQYFGPGTRLLVL.

CDR3 region: CASSLFAQAGEQFF. CDR3 in DNA: TGCGCCAGCAGCTTGTTTGCGCAGGCCGGTGAGCAGTTCTTC. This rearrangement joins TRBV5-1 to TRBJ2-1; no definite D call. V lost 1 base to trimming and J lost 9 bases, with 14 bases between them. Germline V CDR1 and CDR2: SGHRS, YFSETQ. CDR3 length equals 14 residues.

The chain is built from TRBV9 and TRBJ2-1; 7 bases fit TRBD1. Germline V gene sequence: CDR1 SGDLS, CDR2 YYNGEE. After removal of 5 bases from V and 3 bases from J, the junction contained 5 bases not matched to a gene. The CDR3 spans 14 residues. This CDR3 is CASSRTGIYNEQFF. As DNA, the CDR3 is TGTGCCAGCAGTAGGACAGGAATCTACAATGAGCAGTTCTTC.

The J gene is TRBJ2-1, the V gene TRBV5-1; D possibly matches TRBD1 or TRBD2 (5 bases each). The V end lost 8 bases, the J end lost 7 bases, and 22 bases lay between the germline ends. The germline V gene has CDR1 SGHRS and CDR2 YFSETQ. The CDR3 extends over 15 amino acids. Here the CDR3 reads CASSTGKQALNEQFF. CDR3 nucleotides: TGCGCCAGTTCGACCGGGAAACAGGCATTAAATGAGCAGTTCTTC.

This clone was counted ten times or more. The V call is TRBV29-1, the J call TRBJ1-2; D is uncertain. Germline CDR1 SQVTM, CDR2 ANQGSEA. The germline V and J ends were trimmed by 7 bases and 0 bases, with 15 bases remaining between them. CDR3 length: 14 residues. This chain's CDR3 is CSGGEHTTNYGYTF. In DNA, the CDR3 is TGCAGCGGTGGGGAACACACAACTAACTATGGCTACACCTTC.

The rearrangement links TRBV27 to TRBJ2-7; D gene unclear. The CDR3 is 13 residues long. Germline-derived CDR1 and CDR2 are MNHEY and SMNVEV (reference sequence). With 4 bases removed from V and 2 bases from J, the gap between germline ends came to 9 bases. In DNA, the CDR3 is TGTGCCAGCAGTTACGGACGTCCCTACGAGCAGTACTTC. Translated, it gives CASSYGRPYEQYF.

The chain links TRBV9 to TRBJ2-1; D might be TRBD1 (7 bases). V lost 0 bases to trimming and J lost 10 bases, with 26 bases between them. Germline CDR1 SGDLS, CDR2 YYNGEE. The CDR3 contains 18 residues. CDR3 sequence reads: CASSVGLTRGRDFKEQFF. CDR3 coding DNA: TGTGCCAGCAGCGTAGGGCTCACTAGGGGGCGGGATTTCAAAGAGCAGTTCTTC.

J is TRBJ2-1 and V is TRBV14; D is undetermined. The V gene lost 1 base and the J gene lost 7 bases, with 14 bases spanning the gap. The V gene's germline CDR1 is SGHDN and CDR2 FVKESK. The CDR3 totals 15 residues. As DNA, the CDR3 is TGTGCCAGCAGCCAAGGACCGTTAACGAGGAATGAGCAGTTCTTC. This gives the protein CASSQGPLTRNEQFF.

The chain links TRBV4-1 to TRBJ2-1, with 7 bases aligning to TRBD2. With 0 bases clipped from V and 5 bases from J, the junction kept 13 bases outside the gene matches. The germline CDR1 and CDR2 sequences are MGHRA and YSYEKL. CDR3 length: 18 amino acids. The CDR3 DNA is TGCGCCAGCAGCCAAGATAGAAGGGACTATTCCAGTAACAATGAGCAGTTCTTC. Protein: CASSQDRRDYSSNNEQFF.

This clone has more than one count but fewer than ten. The rearrangement links TRBV28 to TRBJ2-7; 7 bases agree with TRBD2. In germline, CDR1 is MDHEN, CDR2 SYDVKM. The length of the CDR3 is 15 residues. Trimming cost V 6 bases and J 4 bases; bases outside gene matches: 12. CDR3 protein: CASSLEGGPTYEQYF. The DNA for the CDR3 is TGTGCCAGCAGCTTAGAGGGAGGGCCTACTTACGAGCAGTACTTC.

Written as DNA, the CDR3 is TGCAGTGCTAGCAGGAACAGCATTCAGTACTTC. It yields the protein CSASRNSIQYF. The chain combines TRBV20-1 with TRBJ2-4, with no clear D. Trimming pared 3 bases from V and 9 bases from J, leaving 9 bases between. The CDR3 is made up of 11 amino acids. Germline lookup yields CDR1 DFQATT and CDR2 SNEGSKA (reference sequence).

This clone was counted a few times. This rearrangement joins TRBV2 to TRBJ1-5; D call uncertain. The germline CDR1 and CDR2 sequences are SNHLY and FYNNEI. Trimming took off 8 bases at V and 0 bases at J, with 8 bases between the two ends. The CDR3 runs to 13 residues. In DNA form, the CDR3 reads TGTGCCAGCGTTAGAGATAGCAATCAGCCCCAGCATTTT. Its protein product is CASVRDSNQPQHF.

The gene calls are TRBV5-1 and TRBJ2-3, with 7 nucleotides matching TRBD2. With V trimmed by 7 bases and J by 0 bases, 14 bases remained unmatched. CDR3 length equals 17 residues. Per the germline V gene, CDR1 is SGHRS and CDR2 is YFSETQ. CDR3 residues: CASATNTRELSTDTQYF. CDR3 nucleotide sequence: TGCGCCAGCGCTACAAACACGCGGGAGCTAAGCACAGATACGCAGTATTTT.

This chain uses TRBV28 with TRBJ2-7; TRBD2 agrees at 7 bases. The CDR3 sequence is 14 residues long. V was clipped by 6 bases and J by 2 bases; unmatched bases: 7. Per the germline V gene, CDR1 is MDHEN and CDR2 is SYDVKM. The CDR3 nucleotides are TGTGCCAGCAGCTGGGACTACTCGACCTACGAGCAGTACTTC. This gives the protein CASSWDYSTYEQYF.

The genes are TRBV28 and TRBJ1-4, with D possibly matching TRBD1 (6 bases). The V and J ends lost 6 bases and 6 bases respectively, with 11 bases between them. The CDR3 spans 13 residues. Per germline, CDR1 MDHEN and CDR2 SYDVKM. The CDR3 reads CASSQGRHEKLFF. Here the CDR3 DNA reads TGTGCCAGCAGCCAGGGGAGGCATGAAAAACTGTTTTTT.

This rearrangement joins TRBV7-8 to TRBJ2-7; perhaps D is TRBD1 or TRBD2 (5 bases each). This CDR3 is built from 16 residues. V gave up 1 base and J gave up 0 bases, with 13 bases separating them. From germline, CDR1 is SGHVS and CDR2 FQNEAQ. For the CDR3, the DNA is TGTGCCAGCAGCTTAGGGGTTCTGGGGGACTCCTACGAGCAGTACTTC. Residues: CASSLGVLGDSYEQYF.

The chain combines TRBV4-3 with TRBJ2-7; 7 positions agree with TRBD1. The CDR3 is 17 residues long. Germline V gene data show CDR1 as LGHNA and CDR2 as YSLEER. Germline trimming cut 0 bases from V and 3 bases from J; bases unmatched to any gene: 11. The CDR3 DNA follows: TGCGCCAGCAGCCAAGACCTGACAGGGTACACGGGCTACGAGCAGTACTTC. Translating gives CASSQDLTGYTGYEQYF.

The gene calls are TRBV19 and TRBJ1-5, with D possibly TRBD1 on 5 matching bases. Germline loops: CDR1 LNHDA, CDR2 SQIVND (reference sequence). Trimming took 5 bases from V and 4 from J, leaving 12 bases between them. CDR3 size: 14 residues. Here the CDR3 DNA reads TGTGCCAGTAGTTACGACGGGGGTAATCAGCCCCAGCATTTT. This codes for CASSYDGGNQPQHF.

V gene TRBV18 combines with J gene TRBJ2-5; 9 positions agree with TRBD1. The CDR3 spans 18 residues. V was pared by 3 bases and J by 2 bases, with 13 bases of the junction left unmatched. Germline V CDR1 and CDR2: KGHSH, LQKENI. The CDR3 DNA sequence: TGTGCCAGCTCACCTGCGATCGGGGGAGGACAGGGGCAAGAGACCCAGTACTTC. This encodes CASSPAIGGGQGQETQYF.

The CDR3, as DNA: TGCGCCAGCAGCCCCCGGGACAGGGGAGTCAATGAGCAGTTCTTC. As protein: CASSPRDRGVNEQFF. The V and J genes are TRBV5-1 and TRBJ2-1; 10 positions agree with TRBD1. The V segment lost 4 bases and the J segment 6 bases; nucleotides outside the gene matches: 7. The CDR3 length is 15 residues. Germline CDR1 SGHRS, CDR2 YFSETQ. Full variable domain (remainder filled in from reference TRBV5-1 and TRBJ2-1): KAGVTQTPRYLIKTRGQQVTLSCSPISGHRSVSWYQQTPGQGLQFLFEYFSETQRNKGNFPGRFSGRQFSNSRSEMNVSTLELGDSALYLCASSPRDRGVNEQFFGPGTRLTVL.

This chain links TRBV6-4 with TRBJ1-1; D is unresolved. There are 17 residues in the CDR3. CDR1 and CDR2 from the germline V gene are MRHNA and SNTAGT. V was cut by 5 bases and J by 0 bases, with 19 bases left in between. CDR3 nucleotides: TGTGCCAGCAGTCCTTTTTTTAGGGTTCGTATGAACACTGAAGCTTTCTTT. Translating gives CASSPFFRVRMNTEAFF.

The V and J genes are TRBV7-9 and TRBJ2-7, with 9 bases matching TRBD1. The germline gives CDR1 SEHNR, CDR2 FQNEAQ (reference sequence). Trimming removed 5 bases from V and 1 base from J; junction bases left unmatched: 12. This CDR3 has 17 amino acids. The CDR3 region is CASSRRQSGTGSYEQYF. The CDR3 DNA reads as TGTGCCAGCAGCCGTAGACAGTCAGGGACAGGGTCCTACGAGCAGTACTTC.